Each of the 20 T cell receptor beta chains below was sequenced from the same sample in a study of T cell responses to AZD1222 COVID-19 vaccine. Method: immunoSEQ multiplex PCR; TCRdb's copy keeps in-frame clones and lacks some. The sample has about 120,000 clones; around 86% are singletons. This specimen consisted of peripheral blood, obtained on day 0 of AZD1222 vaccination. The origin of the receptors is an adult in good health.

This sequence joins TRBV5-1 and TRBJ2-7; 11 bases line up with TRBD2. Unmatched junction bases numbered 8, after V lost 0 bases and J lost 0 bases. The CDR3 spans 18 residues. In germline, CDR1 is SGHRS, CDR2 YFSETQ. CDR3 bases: TGCGCCAGCAGCTTGGCTAGCGGGGGGACCCTCCACTCCTACGAGCAGTACTTC. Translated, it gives CASSLASGGTLHSYEQYF.

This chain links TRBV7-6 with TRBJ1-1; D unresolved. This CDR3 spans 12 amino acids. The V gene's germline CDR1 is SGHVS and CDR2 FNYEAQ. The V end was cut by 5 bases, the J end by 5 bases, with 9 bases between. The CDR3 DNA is TGTGCCAGCAGCCGCGTACTAACTGAAGCTTTCTTT. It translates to CASSRVLTEAFF.

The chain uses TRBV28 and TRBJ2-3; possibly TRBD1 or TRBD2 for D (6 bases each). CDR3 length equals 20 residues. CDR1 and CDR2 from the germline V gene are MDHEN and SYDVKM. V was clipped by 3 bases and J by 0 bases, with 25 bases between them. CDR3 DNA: TGTGCCAGCAGTTTGAGCCGGCCCCAAGGGGGGCCAACTAGCACAGATACGCAGTATTTT. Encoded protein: CASSLSRPQGGPTSTDTQYF.

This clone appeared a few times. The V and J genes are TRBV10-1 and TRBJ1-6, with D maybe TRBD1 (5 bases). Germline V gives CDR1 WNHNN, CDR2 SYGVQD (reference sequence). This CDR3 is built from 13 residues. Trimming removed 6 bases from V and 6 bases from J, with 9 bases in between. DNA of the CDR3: TGCGCCAGCAGCGCAGGGTTTAATTCACCCCTCCACTTT. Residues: CASSAGFNSPLHF.

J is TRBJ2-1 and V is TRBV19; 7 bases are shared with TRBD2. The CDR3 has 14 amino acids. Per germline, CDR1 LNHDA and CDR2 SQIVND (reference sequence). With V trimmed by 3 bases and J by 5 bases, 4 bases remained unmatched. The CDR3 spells CASSMRGTDNEQFF. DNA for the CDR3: TGTGCCAGTAGTATGCGGGGGACTGACAATGAGCAGTTCTTC.

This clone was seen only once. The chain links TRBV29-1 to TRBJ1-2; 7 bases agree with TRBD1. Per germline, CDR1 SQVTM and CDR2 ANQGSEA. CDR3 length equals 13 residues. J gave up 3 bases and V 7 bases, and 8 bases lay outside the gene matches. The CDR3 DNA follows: TGCAGCGCCAGACAGGGTATCGACTATGGCTACACCTTC. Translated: CSARQGIDYGYTF.

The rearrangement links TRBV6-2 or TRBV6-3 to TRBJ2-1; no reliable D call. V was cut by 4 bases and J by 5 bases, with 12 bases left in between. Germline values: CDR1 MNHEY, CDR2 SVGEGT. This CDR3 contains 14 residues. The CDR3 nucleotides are TGTGCCAGCAGTTTACGTCGGTCTGACAATGAGCAGTTCTTC. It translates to CASSLRRSDNEQFF.

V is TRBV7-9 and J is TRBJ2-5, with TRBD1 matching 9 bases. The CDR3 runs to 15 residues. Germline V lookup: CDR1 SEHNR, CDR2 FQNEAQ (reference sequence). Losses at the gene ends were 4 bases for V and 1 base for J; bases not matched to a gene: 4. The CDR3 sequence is CASSSGQGTQETQYF. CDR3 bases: TGTGCCAGCAGCTCAGGACAGGGGACCCAAGAGACCCAGTACTTC.

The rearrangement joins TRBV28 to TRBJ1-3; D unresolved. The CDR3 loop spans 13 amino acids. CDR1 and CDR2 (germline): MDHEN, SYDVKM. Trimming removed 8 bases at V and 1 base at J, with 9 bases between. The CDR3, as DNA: TGTGCCAGCCCGGACCATTCTGGAAACACCATATATTTT. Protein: CASPDHSGNTIYF.

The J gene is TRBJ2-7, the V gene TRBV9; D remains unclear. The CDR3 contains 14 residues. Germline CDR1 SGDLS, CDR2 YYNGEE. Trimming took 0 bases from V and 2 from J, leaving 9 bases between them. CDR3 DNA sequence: TGTGCCAGCAGCGTAGAGGTGGGAACCTACGAGCAGTACTTC. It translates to CASSVEVGTYEQYF. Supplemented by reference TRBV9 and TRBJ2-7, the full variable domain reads DSGVTQTPKHLITATGQRVTLRCSPRSGDLSVYWYQQSLDQGLQFLIQYYNGEERAKGNILERFSAQQFPDLHSELNLSSLELGDSALYFCASSVEVGTYEQYFGPGTRLTVT.

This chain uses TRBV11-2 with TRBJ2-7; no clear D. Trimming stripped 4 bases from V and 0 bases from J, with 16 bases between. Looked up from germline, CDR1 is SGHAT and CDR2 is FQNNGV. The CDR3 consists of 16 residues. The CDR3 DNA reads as TGTGCCAGCAGCTCCCACCAGGAGATTAGCTCCTACGAGCAGTACTTC. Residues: CASSSHQEISSYEQYF.

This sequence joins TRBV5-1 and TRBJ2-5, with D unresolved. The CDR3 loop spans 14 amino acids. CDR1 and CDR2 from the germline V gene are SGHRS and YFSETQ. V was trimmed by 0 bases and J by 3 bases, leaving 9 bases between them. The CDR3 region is CASSLGTPEETQYF. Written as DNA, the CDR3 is TGCGCCAGCAGCTTGGGGACCCCCGAAGAGACCCAGTACTTC.

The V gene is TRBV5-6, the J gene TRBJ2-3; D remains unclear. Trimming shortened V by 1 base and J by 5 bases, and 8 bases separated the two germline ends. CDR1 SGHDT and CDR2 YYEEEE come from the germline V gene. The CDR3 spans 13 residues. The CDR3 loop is CASSLRVGDTQYF. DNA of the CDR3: TGTGCCAGCAGCTTGAGAGTGGGAGATACGCAGTATTTT.

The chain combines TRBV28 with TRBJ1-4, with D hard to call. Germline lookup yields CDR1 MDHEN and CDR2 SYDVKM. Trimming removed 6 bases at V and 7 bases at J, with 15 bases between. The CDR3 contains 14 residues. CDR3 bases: TGTGCCAGCAGCCACGGGGTGTTTTCTGAAAAACTGTTTTTT. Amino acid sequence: CASSHGVFSEKLFF.

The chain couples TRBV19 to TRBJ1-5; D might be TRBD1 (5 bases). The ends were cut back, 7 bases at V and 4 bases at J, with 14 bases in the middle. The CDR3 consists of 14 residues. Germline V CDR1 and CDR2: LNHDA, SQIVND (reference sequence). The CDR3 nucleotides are TGTGCCAGTATGCCCGGGGGAGCAAATCAGCCCCAGCATTTT. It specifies CASMPGGANQPQHF.

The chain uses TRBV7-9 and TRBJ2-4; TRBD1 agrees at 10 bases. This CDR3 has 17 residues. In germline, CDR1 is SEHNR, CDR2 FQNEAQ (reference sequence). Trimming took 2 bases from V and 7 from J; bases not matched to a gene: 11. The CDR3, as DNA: TGTGCCAGCAGCTTAAACAGGGGACAGGGGATTAGGAACATTCAGTACTTC. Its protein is CASSLNRGQGIRNIQYF. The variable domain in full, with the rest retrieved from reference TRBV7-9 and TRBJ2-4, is DTGVSQNPRHKITKRGQNVTFRCDPISEHNRLYWYRQTLGQGPEFLTYFQNEAQLEKSRLLSDRFSAERPKGSFSTLEIQRTEQGDSAMYLCASSLNRGQGIRNIQYFGAGTRLSVL.

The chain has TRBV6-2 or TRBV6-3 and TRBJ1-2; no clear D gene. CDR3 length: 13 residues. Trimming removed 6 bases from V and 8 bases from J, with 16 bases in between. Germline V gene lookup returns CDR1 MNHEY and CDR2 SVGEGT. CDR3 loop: CASSTGWIGGYTF. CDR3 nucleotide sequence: TGTGCCAGCAGCACCGGGTGGATTGGGGGCTACACCTTC.

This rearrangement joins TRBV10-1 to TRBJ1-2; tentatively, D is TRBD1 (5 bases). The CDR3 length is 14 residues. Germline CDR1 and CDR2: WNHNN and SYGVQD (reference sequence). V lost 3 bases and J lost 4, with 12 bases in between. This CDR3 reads CASSESGQGYGYTF. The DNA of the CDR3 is TGCGCCAGCAGTGAATCAGGGCAAGGCTATGGCTACACCTTC.

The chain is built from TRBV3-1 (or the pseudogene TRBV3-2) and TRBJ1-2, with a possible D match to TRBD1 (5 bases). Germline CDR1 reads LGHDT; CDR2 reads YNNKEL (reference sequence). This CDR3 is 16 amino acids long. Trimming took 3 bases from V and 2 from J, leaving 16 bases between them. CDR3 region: CASSHLSVGANYGYTF. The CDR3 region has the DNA TGTGCCAGCAGCCACCTATCTGTAGGGGCCAACTATGGCTACACCTTC.

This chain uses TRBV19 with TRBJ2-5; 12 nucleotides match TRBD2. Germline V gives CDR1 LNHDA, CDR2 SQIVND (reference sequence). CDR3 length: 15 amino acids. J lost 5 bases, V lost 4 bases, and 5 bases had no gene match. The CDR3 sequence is CASSSLAGGLETQYF. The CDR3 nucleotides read TGTGCCAGTAGTAGCCTAGCGGGGGGGCTGGAGACCCAGTACTTC.